A single sample gave rise to the 10 T cell receptor beta chains below, sequenced in a study of T cell responses to AZD1222 COVID-19 vaccine. Assay: immunoSEQ multiplex PCR; the TCRdb copy retains only in-frame clones and omits some. The sample carries 140,000 to 150,000 clones, 93% recorded once. The input for sequencing was peripheral blood, taken on day 0 of AZD1222 vaccination. The source of these receptors is an adult in good health.

This chain links TRBV6-5 with TRBJ2-1, with a possible D match to TRBD2 (7 bases). Germline V CDR1 and CDR2: MNHEY, SVGAGI. Trimming shortened V by 10 bases and J by 9 bases, and 22 bases separated the two germline ends. The CDR3 length is 14 residues. The CDR3: CATITGGGYGEQFF. CDR3 in DNA: TGTGCCACCATAACGGGGGGCGGGTATGGTGAGCAGTTCTTC.

The rearrangement joins TRBV2 to TRBJ1-2, with D possibly TRBD1 on 5 matching bases. In germline, CDR1 is SNHLY, CDR2 FYNNEI. This CDR3 is built from 14 residues. V lost 9 bases to trimming and J lost 3 bases, with 17 bases between them. The CDR3 DNA reads as TGTGCCAGGAGGGACGGGCTTGGAGACTATGGCTACACCTTC. Translation: CARRDGLGDYGYTF.

The rearrangement joins TRBV5-4 to TRBJ1-1; possible D gene TRBD1, 6 bases. Germline V gene lookup returns CDR1 SGHNT and CDR2 YYREEE (reference sequence). Trimming shortened V by 4 bases and J by 1 base, and 14 bases separated the two germline ends. This CDR3 has 15 amino acids. CDR3 amino acids: CASSPGGGTNTEAFF. CDR3 DNA sequence: TGTGCCAGCAGCCCCGGCGGGGGCACGAACACTGAAGCTTTCTTT.

CDR3 nucleotide sequence: TGTGCCAGTAGTATTGGCCGGGACTGGTATAGCAATCAGCCCCAGCATTTT. It is translated as CASSIGRDWYSNQPQHF. The rearrangement links TRBV19 to TRBJ1-5; tentative D call: TRBD1 (5 bases). Trimming shortened V by 3 bases and J by 0 bases, and 15 bases separated the two germline ends. The CDR3 spans 17 residues. Germline V lookup: CDR1 LNHDA, CDR2 SQIVND (reference sequence).

V gene TRBV5-6 combines with J gene TRBJ2-3; D remains unclear. The CDR3 spans 16 residues. Trimming shortened V by 0 bases and J by 1 base, and 12 bases separated the two germline ends. The germline CDR1 and CDR2 sequences are SGHDT and YYEEEE. CDR3 bases: TGTGCCAGCAGCTTGGCCATGGCTTCGGGCACAGATACGCAGTATTTT. This gives the protein CASSLAMASGTDTQYF.

The rearrangement links TRBV28 to TRBJ2-7; 16 nucleotides agree with TRBD2. Germline CDR1 and CDR2: MDHEN and SYDVKM. The CDR3 sequence is 16 residues long. The junction had 7 bases not matched to a gene; V was cut back by 6 bases and J by 5 bases. The CDR3 reads CASSSGTSGRADEQYF. In DNA form, the CDR3 reads TGTGCCAGCAGCTCCGGGACTAGCGGGAGGGCCGACGAGCAGTACTTC.

This rearrangement joins TRBV18 to TRBJ2-3; 15 nucleotides align to TRBD2. The CDR3 has 21 residues. CDR1 and CDR2 from the germline V gene are KGHSH and LQKENI. The V segment lost 4 bases and the J segment 3 bases; nucleotides outside the gene matches: 17. Here the CDR3 reads CASSLVDQPGLAGGPTDTQYF. CDR3 in DNA: TGTGCCAGCTCACTCGTAGATCAGCCGGGACTAGCGGGAGGTCCAACAGATACGCAGTATTTT. The full variable domain, with the rest looked up from reference TRBV18 and TRBJ2-3, is NAGVMQNPRHLVRRRGQEARLRCSPMKGHSHVYWYRQLPEEGLKFMVYLQKENIIDESGMPKERFSAEFPKEGPSILRIQQVVRGDSAAYFCASSLVDQPGLAGGPTDTQYFGPGTRLTVL.

This clone appeared a single time. The rearrangement links TRBV5-1 to TRBJ2-7, with TRBD2 as a possible D gene (5 bases). In germline, CDR1 is SGHRS, CDR2 YFSETQ. The CDR3 is made up of 14 amino acids. V was pared by 4 bases and J by 0 bases, with 11 bases between. The CDR3 loop is CASSPRAASYEQYF. The CDR3, as DNA: TGCGCCAGCAGCCCCAGAGCGGCCTCCTACGAGCAGTACTTC. The whole variable domain, filled in from reference TRBV5-1 and TRBJ2-7, reads KAGVTQTPRYLIKTRGQQVTLSCSPISGHRSVSWYQQTPGQGLQFLFEYFSETQRNKGNFPGRFSGRQFSNSRSEMNVSTLELGDSALYLCASSPRAASYEQYFGPGTRLTVT.

The CDR3 sequence: CASSQLHYEQYF. The CDR3 DNA sequence: TGTGCCAGCAGCCAGCTCCACTACGAGCAGTACTTC. The chain uses TRBV14 and TRBJ2-7; D remains unclear. This CDR3 is built from 12 residues. Per the germline V gene, CDR1 is SGHDN and CDR2 is FVKESK. V was shortened by 3 bases and J by 3 bases, with 6 bases between the two germline ends.

J is TRBJ1-1 and V is TRBV30; 11 bases agree with TRBD1. Per the germline V gene, CDR1 is GTSNPN and CDR2 is SVGIG (reference sequence). V gave up 2 bases and J gave up 4 bases; unmatched junction bases: 6. The CDR3 length is 15 residues. CDR3 region: CAWSPTGTGGTEAFF. In nucleotides, the CDR3 is TGTGCCTGGAGTCCCACCGGGACAGGGGGCACTGAAGCTTTCTTT.